The rows below give T cell receptor beta chains drawn from one sample of a study of CD8 T cells in ankylosing spondylitis. In TCRdb, the 5' RACE reads were re-called with MiXCR into one record per CDR3 protein. This table holds hundreds of thousands of distinct CDR3 sequences, approximately 20% found once. The sample comprised blood, either unsorted or a sorted T cell fraction (not recorded which). The source of these receptors is a male donor with ankylosing spondylitis or in good health (not recorded which). Both conserved end residues are part of each CDR3. D genes are given only for firm matches. Expanded clones get a size class; other rows say once, few or many, or leave the size out.

clone_size	d_call	v_call	j_call	cdr3_nt	cdr3_aa
NA	NA	TRBV4-1	TRBJ1-3	TGCGCCAGCAGCCAAGATGATCTGGCCATCTCTGGAAACACCATATATTTT	CASSQDDLAISGNTIYF
NA	NA	TRBV20-1	TRBJ2-1	TGCAGTGCTAGAGGGGGGGGCAGGGCGGCCTACAATGAGCAGTTCTTC	CSARGGGRAAYNEQFF
few	TRBD1	TRBV9	TRBJ1-6	TGTGCCAGCAGCGTAGAGGGGGCTACTGAATCACCCCTCCACTTT	CASSVEGATESPLHF
few	TRBD1	TRBV4-1	TRBJ1-6	TGCGCCAGCAGACCCGGGACAGGGGACTATAATTCACCCCTCCACTTT	CASRPGTGDYNSPLHF
few	NA	TRBV12-3/TRBV12-4	TRBJ2-3	TGTGCCAGCAGTTTTCTCACCCCCCGAGAGGATACGCAGTATTTT	CASSFLTPREDTQYF
NA	TRBD2	TRBV11-2	TRBJ2-5	TGTGCCAGCAGCCCCCCGGGGGGGCAGGACGAAGAGACCCAGTACTTC	CASSPPGGQDEETQYF
NA	TRBD1	TRBV29-1	TRBJ1-1	TGCAGCGTTGGAGGACAGGGAGGCTTGAACACTGAAGCTTTCTTT	CSVGGQGGLNTEAFF
few	NA	TRBV12-3/TRBV12-4	TRBJ1-2	TGTGCCAGCAGTGCTTACCCACGTACACGCTCTCGAGAGGGTATCTATGGCTACACCTTC	CASSAYPRTRSREGIYGYTF
few	NA	TRBV12-3/TRBV12-4	TRBJ2-3	TGTGCCAGCAGTTCGTTAGGGCCCCATTACACAGATACGCAGTATTTT	CASSSLGPHYTDTQYF
NA	TRBD2	TRBV2	TRBJ2-1	TGTGCCAGCAGGAAAAGCGGGGGGGCCGGGAATGAGCAGTTCTTC	CASRKSGGAGNEQFF
NA	NA	TRBV3-1	TRBJ2-5	TGTGCCAGCAAGCCCAGACCTTGGACACCCCCCGACGGAGAGACCCAGTACTTC	CASKPRPWTPPDGETQYF
once	TRBD2	TRBV7-9	TRBJ2-5	TGTGCCAGCAGCGAAGGACTAGCGGGAGTCCAAGAGACCCAGTACTTC	CASSEGLAGVQETQYF
NA	TRBD1	TRBV7-9	TRBJ2-1	TGTGCCAGCAGCCCGCGGGACAGGGTCTACAATGAGCAGTTCTTC	CASSPRDRVYNEQFF
NA	NA	TRBV24-1	TRBJ2-1	TGTGCCACCAGTGATTTGGTTGACACCGCGGACAATGAGCAGTTCTTC	CATSDLVDTADNEQFF
few	NA	TRBV20-1	TRBJ2-1	TGCAGTGCCCACCGACTGGAGCAGTTCTTC	CSAHRLEQFF
NA	TRBD1	TRBV7-9	TRBJ2-3	TGTGCCAGCAGCTCAAGGACAGGGAGCACAGATACGCAGTATTTT	CASSSRTGSTDTQYF
NA	NA	TRBV19	TRBJ2-5	TGTGCCAGTAGTAATCTGTGGGGACCCCAAGAGACCCAGTACTTC	CASSNLWGPQETQYF
NA	NA	TRBV4-1	TRBJ1-1	TGCGCCAGCAGCCAAGCGGTGAACACTGAAGCTTTCTTT	CASSQAVNTEAFF
NA	NA	TRBV28	TRBJ2-3	TGTGCCAGCAGTTTGGCACAGGGTGGAGATACGCAGTATTTT	CASSLAQGGDTQYF
few	NA	TRBV5-1	TRBJ2-1	TGCGCCAGCAGCCCCTCGGACGCAAGCTCCTACAATGAGCAGTTCTTC	CASSPSDASSYNEQFF
NA	NA	TRBV12-3/TRBV12-4	TRBJ2-1	TGTGCCAGCAGGGTGCTCCCCGATGAGCAGTTCTTC	CASRVLPDEQFF
NA	TRBD2	TRBV20-1	TRBJ2-1	TGCAGTGCCCCTCATAGCGGGGGGCCCCACAATGAGCAGTTCTTC	CSAPHSGGPHNEQFF
NA	TRBD1	TRBV29-1	TRBJ1-1	TGCAGCGTTGTTGGGACAGGGACTGAAGCTTTCTTT	CSVVGTGTEAFF
NA	TRBD2	TRBV3-1	TRBJ2-3	TGTGCCAGCAGCCAAGTGACTAGCGGGGACCACACAGATACGCAGTATTTT	CASSQVTSGDHTDTQYF
NA	NA	TRBV6-4	TRBJ2-1	TGTGCCAGCAGTGCCGGGAATGAGCAGTTCTTC	CASSAGNEQFF
few	NA	TRBV3-1	TRBJ2-6	TGTGCCAGCAGCCAGCAGCTCTCTGGGGCCAACGTCCTGACTTTC	CASSQQLSGANVLTF
NA	NA	TRBV29-1	TRBJ2-3	TGCAGCGTCCTTCCGCCGGGACGAACACTGGCAGATACGCAGTATTTT	CSVLPPGRTLADTQYF
NA	TRBD1	TRBV20-1	TRBJ1-2	TGCAGTGCTAGCATTCGGACAGGGGAGCAGGATGGCTACACCTTC	CSASIRTGEQDGYTF
once	TRBD1	TRBV12-3/TRBV12-4	TRBJ2-5	TGTGCCAGCAGTTTCCGTGTCGACAGGGCCGGGTGGGAGACCCAGTACTTC	CASSFRVDRAGWETQYF
few	NA	TRBV19	TRBJ2-3	TGTGCCAGTAGTACACTGACAGACACAGATACGCAGTATTTT	CASSTLTDTDTQYF
NA	NA	TRBV4-1	TRBJ1-1	TGCGCCAGCAGCCAAGAGGGTATAGGGTCTGAAGCTTTCTTT	CASSQEGIGSEAFF
few	NA	TRBV29-1	TRBJ2-7	TGCAGCGTTGAACCCAGGGTGGGAGAGCAGTACTTC	CSVEPRVGEQYF
NA	NA	TRBV20-1	TRBJ2-7	TGCAGTGCTAGAGATCTCCAGGACTACGAGCAGTACTTC	CSARDLQDYEQYF
NA	TRBD2	TRBV7-9	TRBJ2-3	TGTGCCAGCAGCCAAGCGACTAGCGGTGGCACAGATACGCAGTATTTT	CASSQATSGGTDTQYF
few	NA	TRBV20-1	TRBJ2-5	TGCAGTGCTAGAGACACCGACAGGACCGAAGAGACCCAGTACTTC	CSARDTDRTEETQYF
NA	TRBD2	TRBV11-1	TRBJ2-3	TGTGCCAGCAGCTCCAGCCACACGACTAGCGGGGGTTTCTCAGGCACAGATACGCAGTATTTT	CASSSSHTTSGGFSGTDTQYF
few	NA	TRBV9	TRBJ1-5	TGTGCCAGCAGCGTAGCTTTGGATCAGCCCCAGCATTTT	CASSVALDQPQHF
few	TRBD1	TRBV7-2	TRBJ2-5	TGTGCCAGCAGCTTAGCGGGGGACAGTGCAAGCGAGACCCAGTACTTC	CASSLAGDSASETQYF
NA	NA	TRBV20-1	TRBJ2-1	TGCAGTGCTTCTAACCCTCCCTTGAACAGCATTGTGAATGAGCAGTTCTTC	CSASNPPLNSIVNEQFF
few	TRBD1	TRBV24-1	TRBJ2-7	TGTGCCACCAGTGACCCGACCCGACAGGGCGACGAGCAGTACTTC	CATSDPTRQGDEQYF
few	TRBD1	TRBV12-3/TRBV12-4	TRBJ2-3	TGTGCCAGCAGCGCCATCGGGACAGATAACACAGATACGCAGTATTTT	CASSAIGTDNTDTQYF
NA	NA	TRBV2	TRBJ2-1	TGTGCCAGTCAAGGATCTTACAATGAGCAGTTCTTC	CASQGSYNEQFF
NA	NA	TRBV12-3/TRBV12-4	TRBJ2-7	TGTGCCAGAAGCACAGGGTCATTCTACGAGCAGTACTTC	CARSTGSFYEQYF
NA	NA	TRBV7-9	TRBJ2-7	TGTGCCAGCAGCTTGGAGACTTCACTCGAGCAGTACTTC	CASSLETSLEQYF
NA	NA	TRBV10-3	TRBJ2-7	TGTGCCATCAGTGGCAGGGAAAATCCCTACGAGCAGTACTTC	CAISGRENPYEQYF
NA	TRBD2	TRBV5-6	TRBJ2-1	TGTGCCAGCTCTAGCGGGGGACCTTACGATGAGCAGTTCTTC	CASSSGGPYDEQFF
few	TRBD1	TRBV12-3/TRBV12-4	TRBJ2-7	TGTGCCAGCAGTTTGGGGGACAGCGTCTACGAGCAGTACTTC	CASSLGDSVYEQYF
few	NA	TRBV29-1	TRBJ2-1	TGCAGCGTCCGAGATAGCATCTACAATGAGCAGTTCTTC	CSVRDSIYNEQFF
NA	TRBD2	TRBV10-3	TRBJ2-3	TGTGCCATCAGTGAGTCGAGGCGACTAGCGGGAATCACAGATACGCAGTATTTT	CAISESRRLAGITDTQYF
NA	NA	TRBV9	TRBJ2-7	TGTGCCAGCAGCTGGGGGGCGAGCTCCTACGAGCAGTACTTC	CASSWGASSYEQYF
NA	TRBD2	TRBV29-1	TRBJ2-7	TGCAGCGTTGAAGATACAAGCGGGGAAGCGATCTCCTACGAGCAGTACTTC	CSVEDTSGEAISYEQYF
few	NA	TRBV27	TRBJ1-2	TGTGCCAGCAGCCCAGGTGACGGCTACACCTTC	CASSPGDGYTF
few	TRBD1	TRBV20-1	TRBJ2-7	TGCAGTGCGGGGGACAGTCGGGGGCAGTACTTC	CSAGDSRGQYF
few	TRBD1	TRBV7-7	TRBJ2-7	TGTGCCAGCAGCTTAGGACAGGGGAGCAACGAGCAGTACTTC	CASSLGQGSNEQYF
NA	NA	TRBV7-8	TRBJ2-3	TGTGCCAGCAGCAAGCGAACCCGGAGCACAGATACGCAGTATTTT	CASSKRTRSTDTQYF
NA	NA	TRBV24-1	TRBJ2-1	TGTGCCACCAGTGATTTGTACAGGAGCGATGAGCAGTTCTTC	CATSDLYRSDEQFF